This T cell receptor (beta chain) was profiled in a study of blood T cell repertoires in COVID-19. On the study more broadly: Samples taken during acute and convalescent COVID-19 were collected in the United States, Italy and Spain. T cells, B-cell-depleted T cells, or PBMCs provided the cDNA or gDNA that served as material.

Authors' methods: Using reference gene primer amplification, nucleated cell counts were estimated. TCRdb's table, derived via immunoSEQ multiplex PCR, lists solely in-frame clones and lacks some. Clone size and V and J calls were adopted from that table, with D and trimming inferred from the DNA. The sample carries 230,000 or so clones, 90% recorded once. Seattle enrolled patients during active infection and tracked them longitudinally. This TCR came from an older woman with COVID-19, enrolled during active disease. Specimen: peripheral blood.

CDR3 in amino acids: CASSLLDRGDYGYTF. DNA of the CDR3: TGTGCCAGCAGCTTACTGGACAGGGGGGACTATGGCTACACCTTC. V and J are TRBV5-5 and TRBJ1-2; 10 bases map to TRBD1. This CDR3 spans 15 amino acids. CDR1 is SGHKS and CDR2 is YYEKEE in the germline V gene (reference sequence). Unmatched junction bases numbered 4, after V lost 2 bases and J lost 3 bases.